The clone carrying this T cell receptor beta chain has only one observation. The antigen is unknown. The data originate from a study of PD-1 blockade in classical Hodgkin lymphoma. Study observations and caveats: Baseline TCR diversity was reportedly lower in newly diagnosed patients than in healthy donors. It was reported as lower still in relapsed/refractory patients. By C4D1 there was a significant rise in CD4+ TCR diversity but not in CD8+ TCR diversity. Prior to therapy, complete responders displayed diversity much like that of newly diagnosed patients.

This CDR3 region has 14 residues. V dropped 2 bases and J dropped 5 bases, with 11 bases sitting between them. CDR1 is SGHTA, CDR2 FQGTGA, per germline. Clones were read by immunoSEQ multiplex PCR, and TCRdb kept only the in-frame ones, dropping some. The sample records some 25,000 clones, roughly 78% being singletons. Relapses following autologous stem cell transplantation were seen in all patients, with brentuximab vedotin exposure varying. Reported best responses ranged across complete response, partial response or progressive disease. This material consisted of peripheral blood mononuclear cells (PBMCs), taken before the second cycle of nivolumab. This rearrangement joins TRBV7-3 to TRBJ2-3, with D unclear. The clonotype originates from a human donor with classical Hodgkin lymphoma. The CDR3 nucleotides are TGTGCCAGCAGCTTAGCCGGTGTAGGAGATACGCAGTATTTT. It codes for CASSLAGVGDTQYF. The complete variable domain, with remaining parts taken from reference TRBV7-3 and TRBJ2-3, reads GAGVSQTPSNKVTEKGKYVELRCDPISGHTALYWYRQSLGQGPEFLIYFQGTGAADDSGLPNDRFFAVRPEGSVSTLKIQRTERGDSAVYLCASSLAGVGDTQYFGPGTRLTVL.